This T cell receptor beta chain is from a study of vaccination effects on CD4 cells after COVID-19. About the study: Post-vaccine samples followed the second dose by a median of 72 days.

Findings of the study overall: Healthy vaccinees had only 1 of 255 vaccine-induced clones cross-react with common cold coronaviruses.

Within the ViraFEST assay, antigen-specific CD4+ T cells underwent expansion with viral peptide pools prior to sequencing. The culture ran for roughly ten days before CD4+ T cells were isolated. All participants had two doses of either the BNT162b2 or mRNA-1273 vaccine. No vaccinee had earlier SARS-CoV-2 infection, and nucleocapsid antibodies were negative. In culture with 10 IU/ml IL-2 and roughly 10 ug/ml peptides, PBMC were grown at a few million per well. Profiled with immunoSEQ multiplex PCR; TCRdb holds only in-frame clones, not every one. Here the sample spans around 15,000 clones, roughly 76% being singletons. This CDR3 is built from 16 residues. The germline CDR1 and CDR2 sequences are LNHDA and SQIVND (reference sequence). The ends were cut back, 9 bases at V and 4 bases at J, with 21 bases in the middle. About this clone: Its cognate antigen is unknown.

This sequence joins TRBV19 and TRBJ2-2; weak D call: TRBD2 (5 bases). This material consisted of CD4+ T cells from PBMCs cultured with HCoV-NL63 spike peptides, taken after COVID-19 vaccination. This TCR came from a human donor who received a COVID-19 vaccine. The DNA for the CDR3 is TGTGCCAGCCATCGCTTGGCGGGCTCAGGCACCGGGGAGCTGTTTTTT. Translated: CASHRLAGSGTGELFF.